This paragraph covers one T cell receptor (beta chain) sequence. This entry belongs to a study of beta chain features in type 1 diabetes. Reverse transcribing all isolated RNA meant expressed TCRB transcripts were sequenced. TCRdb keeps only in-frame clones here, not all; method: immunoSEQ multiplex PCR. The profile shows about 150,000 clones, around 8% of them singletons. The CDR3 is 13 amino acids. From germline, CDR1 is SGHDN and CDR2 FVKESK. V lost 5 bases to trimming and J lost 8 bases, with 15 bases between them. The sequencing input was central memory CD4+ T cells from blood. The receptor's source is a man aged 18 to 30 in good health. V and J are TRBV14 and TRBJ1-2, with D perhaps TRBD1 (5 bases). The CDR3 protein is CASSGYRQTGYTF. As DNA, the CDR3 is TGTGCCAGCAGCGGATACCGACAGACAGGCTACACCTTC.